These T cell receptor beta chains were read from a single sample in a study of beta chain features in type 1 diabetes. The repertoire was sequenced with immunoSEQ multiplex PCR; TCRdb's copy has only in-frame clones and lacks some. The profile shows 500,000 to 650,000 clones, approximately 13% of them singletons. Sample: naive CD4+ T cells from blood. These receptors were taken from a man aged 25-40 years with type 1 diabetes. CDR3s leave out the opening cysteine and the closing phenylalanine or tryptophan. Size tells how often a clone was seen (once, few, many) or the class of an expanded clone, and some rows leave it out.

>TRBJ2-2|NA|11|TRBV27
ASSLVHPGELF
>TRBJ2-1|NA|13|TRBV6-5
ASRSSGNSYNEQF
>TRBJ2-2|few|14|TRBV25-1
ASSAPGAANTGELF
>TRBJ2-3|NA|10|TRBV23-1
ASIGCTDTQY
>TRBJ1-5|few|12|TRBV28
ASTSGKGPQPQH
>TRBJ2-3|few|14|TRBV5-4
ASRRSGQGETDTQY
>TRBJ1-2|NA|12|TRBV7-2
ASSLGQGNYGYT
>TRBJ2-5|NA|14|TRBV7-9
ASSSGPAPARETQY
>TRBJ2-2|NA|14|TRBV4-3
ASSQEGTGDTGELF
>TRBJ2-2|once|12|TRBV9
ASSVLGAGGELF
>TRBJ2-1|few|13|TRBV11-3
ASSLGGTSGERQF
>TRBJ1-2|few|10|TRBV5-4
ASSLVRGGYT
>TRBJ2-5|NA|14|TRBV5-1
ASSLKGREWQETQY
>TRBJ2-1|NA|11|TRBV2
ATLDREIGEQF
>TRBJ1-3|NA|13|TRBV2
ASATQSISGNTIY
>TRBJ1-5|few|12|TRBV30
ACGLRGSNQPQH
>TRBJ2-7|NA|13|TRBV7-2
ASSLDSAGEYEQY
>TRBJ2-1|NA|13|TRBV11-3
ASSFRPARGDEQF
>TRBJ1-4|NA|15|TRBV5-6
ASSPEGTVPSSEKLF
>TRBJ2-1|many|15|TRBV7-9
ASSSPLGLDRGNEQF
>TRBJ1-1|few|10|TRBV29-1
SVAVTTSDGA
>TRBJ1-5|NA|12|TRBV12-5
ASGFGGFNQPQH
>TRBJ2-3|few|13|TRBV18
ASRPGGGVTDTQY
>TRBJ2-5|few|11|TRBV2
ASTGDRTGTQY
>TRBJ2-5|few|10|TRBV2
ASSVLTGTQY
>TRBJ2-5|few|13|TRBV7-2
ASSRPGKGQETQY
>TRBJ2-1|NA|11|TRBV7-2
ASAFGWQNEQF
>TRBJ1-1|NA|13|TRBV7-2
ASSLGGTGYAEAF